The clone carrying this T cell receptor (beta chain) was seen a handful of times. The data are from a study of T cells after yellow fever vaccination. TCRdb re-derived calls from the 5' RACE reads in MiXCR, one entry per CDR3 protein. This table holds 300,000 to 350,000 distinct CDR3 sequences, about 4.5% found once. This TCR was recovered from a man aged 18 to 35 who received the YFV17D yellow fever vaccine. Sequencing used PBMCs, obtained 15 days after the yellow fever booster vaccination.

DNA for the CDR3: TGCGCCAGCAGCCCCGCGACTAGCGGGGGGCGGGAGACCCAGTACTTC. This codes for CASSPATSGGRETQYF. The chain is built from TRBV5-1 and TRBJ2-5, with TRBD2 matching 13 bases. Trimming at V came to 4 bases and at J to 5 bases, leaving 8 bases not matched to a gene. The CDR3 covers 16 residues. The germline CDR1 and CDR2 sequences are SGHRS and YFSETQ.